The 13 T cell receptor beta chains below all came from one sample that was sequenced in a study of cytomegalovirus exposure and HLA in healthy donors. PCR amplification relied on 60 Vbeta primers (plus 13 Jbeta primers). Some clones are missing from TCRdb's copy, which holds only in-frame ones; the method was immunoSEQ multiplex PCR. The sample yields roughly 130,000 clones, 79% seen once. Source material: PBMCs. All receptors come from a female donor in good health and CMV-seronegative.

This clone has a handful of counts. V is TRBV5-1 and J is TRBJ2-3; tentatively, D is TRBD1 (5 bases). The CDR3 loop spans 16 amino acids. Germline V CDR1 and CDR2: SGHRS, YFSETQ. V lost 0 bases, J lost 2 bases, and 13 bases lay in between. CDR3 bases: TGCGCCAGCAGCTTGGCCGGCAGGGTGGTCACAGATACGCAGTATTTT. Amino acids: CASSLAGRVVTDTQYF.

The rearrangement joins TRBV6-6 to TRBJ1-5; a weak D match, TRBD1 (5 bases). The length of the CDR3 is 12 residues. V was clipped by 6 bases and J by 2 bases, with 5 bases between them. Germline CDR1 MNHNY, CDR2 SVGAGI (reference sequence). This chain's CDR3 is CASRGGNQPQHF. The CDR3 DNA is TGTGCCAGCAGAGGGGGCAATCAGCCCCAGCATTTT.

The rearrangement uses TRBV6-1 and TRBJ2-7, with TRBD2 matching over 8 bases. The CDR3 is made up of 14 amino acids. The J segment lost 4 bases and the V segment lost 5 bases, leaving 7 bases of the junction unmatched. CDR1 and CDR2 from the germline V gene are MNHNS and SASEGT. The CDR3 DNA is TGTGCCAGCAGTCTCCGGGGGGGCGAGTACGAGCAGTACTTC. This encodes CASSLRGGEYEQYF.

In DNA form, the CDR3 reads TGCGCCAGCAGCTTGGGGGACGGGGGAAAACTGTTTTTT. This sequence encodes CASSLGDGGKLFF. The chain employs TRBV5-1 and TRBJ1-4; weak D call: TRBD1 (5 bases). V dropped 0 bases and J dropped 10 bases, with 10 bases sitting between them. Germline-derived CDR1 and CDR2 are SGHRS and YFSETQ. The CDR3 spans 13 residues.

This clone was counted a single time. This chain joins TRBV4-3 and TRBJ2-3, with a tentative D call TRBD2 (5 bases). Germline V gene sequence: CDR1 LGHNA, CDR2 YSLEER. Trimming removed 2 bases at V and 1 base at J, with 16 bases between. The CDR3 spans 17 residues. CDR3 residues: CASSQSEAVRRTDTQYF. In DNA, the CDR3 is TGCGCCAGCAGCCAATCGGAAGCGGTACGCCGCACAGATACGCAGTATTTT.

The CDR3 spells CASSRTGGTEAFF. The CDR3 region has the DNA TGTGCCAGCAGCCGGACTGGGGGGACTGAAGCTTTCTTT. This sequence joins TRBV11-3 and TRBJ1-1, with D tentatively TRBD1 (5 bases). The CDR3 contains 13 residues. Germline assignment: CDR1 SGHNT and CDR2 YENEEA. Trimming pared 5 bases from V and 5 bases from J, leaving 12 bases between.

This clone was found a few times. The rearrangement uses TRBV10-1 and TRBJ2-2; D gene uncertain. Trimming pared 5 bases from V and 0 bases from J, leaving 13 bases between. Per germline, CDR1 WNHNN and CDR2 SYGVQD (reference sequence). This CDR3 spans 16 amino acids. As DNA, the CDR3 is TGCGCCAGCAGTACGTTACACCCCGCGAACACCGGGGAGCTGTTTTTT. Protein: CASSTLHPANTGELFF.

The CDR3 region has the DNA TGTGCCAGCAGCTTAGCCCCAGGACAGCCTGGCTACACCTTC. It encodes CASSLAPGQPGYTF. The chain carries TRBV7-2 and TRBJ1-2, with a tentative D call TRBD1 (6 bases). V dropped 0 bases and J dropped 7 bases, with 12 bases sitting between them. Germline V gene sequence: CDR1 SGHTA, CDR2 FQGNSA. CDR3 size: 14 residues. The variable domain in full, with the rest retrieved from reference TRBV7-2 and TRBJ1-2, is GAGVSQSPSNKVTEKGKDVELRCDPISGHTALYWYRQSLGQGLEFLIYFQGNSAPDKSGLPSDRFSAERTGGSVSTLTIQRTQQEDSAVYLCASSLAPGQPGYTFGSGTRLTVV.

The chain recombines TRBV9 with TRBJ1-4; D remains ambiguous. This CDR3 spans 16 amino acids. The V gene's germline CDR1 is SGDLS and CDR2 YYNGEE. V was trimmed by 4 bases and J by 8 bases, leaving 21 bases between them. The CDR3 nucleotides read TGTGCCAGCAGCTCGGGAGGGCATACCTCCGGGGAAAAACTGTTTTTT. Its translation is CASSSGGHTSGEKLFF.

V usage is TRBV7-2 and J usage is TRBJ2-5; TRBD2 matches at 8 bases. Germline V gene sequence: CDR1 SGHTA, CDR2 FQGNSA. V shed 1 base, J shed 4 bases, and the junction held 5 bases outside the gene matches. This CDR3 is 15 amino acids long. The CDR3 loop is CASSLVAGGPETQYF. As DNA, the CDR3 is TGTGCCAGCAGCTTAGTTGCGGGGGGCCCAGAGACCCAGTACTTC.

The J gene is TRBJ1-5, the V gene TRBV7-9; 7 positions agree with TRBD1. Per the germline V gene, CDR1 is SEHNR and CDR2 is FQNEAQ (reference sequence). The CDR3 is 13 residues long. With 4 bases clipped from V and 7 bases from J, the junction kept 4 bases outside the gene matches. DNA for the CDR3: TGTGCCAGCAGCTCTCAGGGGGACCAGCCCCAGCATTTT. It codes for CASSSQGDQPQHF.

This clone was seen more than once but under ten times. The chain has TRBV7-3 and TRBJ2-1; weak D call: TRBD1 (5 bases). Trimming took 8 bases from V and 5 from J, leaving 13 bases between them. The CDR3 runs 13 residues. Germline-derived CDR1 and CDR2 are SGHTA and FQGTGA. The CDR3 spells CASGWGPHNEQFF. CDR3 nucleotides: TGTGCCAGCGGGTGGGGCCCCCACAATGAGCAGTTCTTC.

V and J are TRBV6-5 and TRBJ2-7; possible D gene TRBD2, 6 bases. Germline CDR1 is MNHEY and CDR2 is SVGAGI. Trimming left V 6 bases short and J 2 bases short, with 14 bases between. This CDR3 contains 14 residues. The CDR3 protein is CASRPGLDTYEQYF. In DNA, the CDR3 is TGTGCCAGCAGACCGGGACTCGACACCTACGAGCAGTACTTC.